The 6 T cell receptor beta chains in this list originate from one sample, sequenced in a study of shared clonotypes between healthy human individuals. Data came from immunoSEQ multiplex PCR; TCRdb stores just in-frame clones and leaves some out. The sample includes about 2.4 million clones, around nine tenths seen only once; the top ten take roughly 0.14%. The sequenced sample was naive CD4+ T cells sorted from blood. Subset here: CD45RA+ positively selected. Source of these receptors: a man younger than 30 in good health.

CDR3 sequence: CASSPVLSNEQFF. CDR3 nucleotides: TGTGCCAGCTCACCCGTCCTATCCAATGAGCAGTTCTTC. The genes are TRBV18 and TRBJ2-1; D unresolved. This CDR3 is built from 13 residues. Per the germline V gene, CDR1 is KGHSH and CDR2 is LQKENI. V lost 3 bases to trimming and J lost 6 bases, with 9 bases between them.

This chain uses TRBV18 with TRBJ2-2; 7 nucleotides align to TRBD1. CDR1 and CDR2 from the germline V gene are KGHSH and LQKENI. With V trimmed by 6 bases and J by 4 bases, 11 bases remained unmatched. This CDR3 region has 16 residues. In DNA, the CDR3 is TGTGCCAGCTCCCCCACTGACCGACAGGGCACCGGGGAGCTGTTTTTT. Translating it yields CASSPTDRQGTGELFF.

The gene calls are TRBV18 and TRBJ1-2; 7 bases align to TRBD1. The V gene end was trimmed by 4 bases and the J gene end by 2 bases; junction bases not matched to a gene: 4. The CDR3 loop spans 14 amino acids. Germline values: CDR1 KGHSH, CDR2 LQKENI. The CDR3 DNA follows: TGTGCCAGCTCACGGGACAGCCCGAACTATGGCTACACCTTC. Translating gives CASSRDSPNYGYTF.

The chain has TRBV5-6 and TRBJ2-5; D gene uncertain. The V gene lost 2 bases and the J gene lost 5 bases, with 13 bases spanning the gap. CDR1 is SGHDT, CDR2 YYEEEE, per germline. The CDR3 spans 14 residues. The CDR3 spells CASSFLSLGETQYF. CDR3 coding DNA: TGTGCCAGCAGCTTTTTAAGCCTGGGGGAGACCCAGTACTTC.

CDR3: CAISESGSRFLSGYTF. Here the CDR3 DNA reads TGTGCCATCAGTGAGTCGGGGAGTCGTTTCCTCTCTGGCTACACCTTC. This chain uses TRBV10-3 with TRBJ1-2; D gene ambiguous. Between the trimmed V and J ends, which lost 0 bases and 7 bases, there was a span of 18 bases. This CDR3 spans 16 amino acids. Germline V gives CDR1 ENHRY, CDR2 SYGVKD.

The V gene is TRBV9, the J gene TRBJ2-2, with D possibly matching TRBD1 (5 bases). The CDR3 length is 13 residues. V was cut by 2 bases and J by 5 bases, with 7 bases left in between. Germline assignment: CDR1 SGDLS and CDR2 YYNGEE. The chain's CDR3 is CASSVGQTGELFF. For the CDR3, the DNA is TGTGCCAGCAGCGTGGGGCAGACCGGGGAGCTGTTTTTT.